This TCR beta chain was retrieved from a study of blood T cell repertoires in COVID-19. On the study more broadly: COVID-19 samples collected from the United States, Italy and Spain covered acute and convalescent phases. PBMCs, B-cell-depleted T cells, or T cells provided the cDNA or gDNA that made up the material.

Source study methods: How many nucleated cells were present was estimated from reference gene primer amplification. Profiling relied on immunoSEQ multiplex PCR, and the TCRdb table lists in-frame clones only, not all of them. That table furnishes V, J and clone size, whereas the DNA furnished D and trimming. The data show fewer than 150,000 clones, approximately 80% seen once. With V trimmed by 0 bases and J by 11 bases, 12 bases remained unmatched. The CDR3 covers 15 residues. CDR1 SGHRS and CDR2 YFSETQ come from the germline V gene. The J gene is TRBJ2-3, the V gene TRBV5-1, with 7 bases that match TRBD2. Sequencing was done on a sample of peripheral blood. The receptor comes from a human donor in a cohort sampled during active COVID-19. This CDR3 is CASSLEASVPGGQYF. DNA for the CDR3: TGCGCCAGCAGCTTGGAGGCTAGCGTACCGGGGGGGCAGTATTTT.